Listed below are T cell receptor beta chains from one sample, sequenced in a study of regulatory T cells in long-lasting Graves disease. Each CDR3 protein is one row after TCRdb ran MiXCR on the multiplex PCR reads. Among hundreds of thousands of distinct CDR3 sequences, roughly a sixth were seen once, and the ten largest hold 22%. Source: peripheral blood mononuclear cells (PBMCs), taken at new diagnosis, from a patient treated with antithyroid drugs. The receptors were gathered from a female donor with Graves disease. Both conserved end residues are part of each CDR3. Expanded clones get a size class; other rows say once, few or many, or leave the size out.

v_call: TRBV10-2; clone_size: NA; j_call: TRBJ1-1; cdr3_length: 15; cdr3_aa: CASSGGGGGETEAFF
v_call: TRBV29-1; clone_size: few; j_call: TRBJ1-4; cdr3_length: 13; cdr3_aa: CSVTGGVDEKLFF
v_call: TRBV7-2; clone_size: NA; j_call: TRBJ1-1; cdr3_length: 15; cdr3_aa: CACSGDGTGFTEAFF
v_call: TRBV29-1; clone_size: many; j_call: TRBJ1-1; cdr3_length: 14; cdr3_aa: CSVEMALRDAEAFF
v_call: TRBV5-1; clone_size: many; j_call: TRBJ1-5; cdr3_length: 15; cdr3_aa: CASSLEGSSNQPQHF
v_call: TRBV9; clone_size: many; j_call: TRBJ2-7; cdr3_length: 21; cdr3_aa: CASSVGGGRGQGVSNSYEQYF
v_call: TRBV2; clone_size: many; j_call: TRBJ2-1; cdr3_length: 15; cdr3_aa: CAGTRARGELGEQFF
v_call: TRBV24-1; clone_size: many; j_call: TRBJ2-1; cdr3_length: 16; cdr3_aa: CATSDGGGSSYNEQFF
v_call: TRBV4-2; clone_size: many; j_call: TRBJ1-2; cdr3_length: 15; cdr3_aa: CASSQAGDRGFGYTF
v_call: TRBV10-2; clone_size: few; j_call: TRBJ2-5; cdr3_length: 13; cdr3_aa: CASSRTAQETQYF
v_call: TRBV6-6; clone_size: many; j_call: TRBJ2-2; cdr3_length: 15; cdr3_aa: CASSYSLAGPGELFF
v_call: TRBV10-1; clone_size: many; j_call: TRBJ1-2; cdr3_length: 15; cdr3_aa: CASSESVGTTGGYTF
v_call: TRBV7-9; clone_size: many; j_call: TRBJ2-7; cdr3_length: 13; cdr3_aa: CASSLVGFYEQYF
v_call: TRBV12-5; clone_size: NA; j_call: TRBJ1-3; cdr3_length: 18; cdr3_aa: CASGLRFWGESRGNTIYF
v_call: TRBV20-1; clone_size: many; j_call: TRBJ1-1; cdr3_length: 12; cdr3_aa: CSAPNGGTEAFF
v_call: TRBV7-3; clone_size: many; j_call: TRBJ2-3; cdr3_length: 16; cdr3_aa: CASSLGDRRSTDTQYF
v_call: TRBV5-1; clone_size: many; j_call: TRBJ2-3; cdr3_length: 15; cdr3_aa: CASSFLSDGTDTQYF
v_call: TRBV20-1; clone_size: NA; j_call: TRBJ1-5; cdr3_length: 14; cdr3_aa: CSAVPQGGNQPQHF
v_call: TRBV27; clone_size: many; j_call: TRBJ2-1; cdr3_length: 15; cdr3_aa: CASSSLAGNYNEQFF
v_call: TRBV7-6; clone_size: many; j_call: TRBJ1-1; cdr3_length: 14; cdr3_aa: CASSPRGGRTEAFF
v_call: TRBV7-2; clone_size: many; j_call: TRBJ2-6; cdr3_length: 15; cdr3_aa: CASSPLPLGANVLTF
v_call: TRBV5-1; clone_size: few; j_call: TRBJ2-7; cdr3_length: 11; cdr3_aa: CASSNTYEQYF
v_call: TRBV11-2; clone_size: few; j_call: TRBJ2-7; cdr3_length: 16; cdr3_aa: CASSLTSGRGSWEQYF
v_call: TRBV19; clone_size: few; j_call: TRBJ1-4; cdr3_length: 14; cdr3_aa: CASSDDSHNEKLFF
v_call: TRBV12-3/TRBV12-4; clone_size: many; j_call: TRBJ2-7; cdr3_length: 15; cdr3_aa: CASSETGQTSYEQYF
v_call: TRBV15; clone_size: many; j_call: TRBJ1-1; cdr3_length: 13; cdr3_aa: CATSLGGNAEAFF
v_call: TRBV10-3; clone_size: NA; j_call: TRBJ2-1; cdr3_length: 14; cdr3_aa: CAISVSLGVGEQFF
v_call: TRBV5-4; clone_size: many; j_call: TRBJ1-1; cdr3_length: 17; cdr3_aa: CASSPGDRQPMNTEAFF
v_call: TRBV7-9; clone_size: few; j_call: TRBJ2-1; cdr3_length: 17; cdr3_aa: CASSLGAIAGLAPEQFF
v_call: TRBV12-3/TRBV12-4; clone_size: many; j_call: TRBJ2-7; cdr3_length: 14; cdr3_aa: CASSLVPTTYEQYF
v_call: TRBV27; clone_size: many; j_call: TRBJ1-1; cdr3_length: 12; cdr3_aa: CASNGGGTEAFF
v_call: TRBV5-1; clone_size: NA; j_call: TRBJ2-7; cdr3_length: 15; cdr3_aa: CASSHPGQGLYEQYF
v_call: TRBV5-1; clone_size: many; j_call: TRBJ2-7; cdr3_length: 18; cdr3_aa: CASSRVPGTSGPTYEQYF
v_call: TRBV7-6; clone_size: many; j_call: TRBJ2-2; cdr3_length: 15; cdr3_aa: CASSLEAGGSGELFF
v_call: TRBV11-2; clone_size: many; j_call: TRBJ2-2; cdr3_length: 12; cdr3_aa: CASSPTTGELFF
v_call: TRBV9; clone_size: NA; j_call: TRBJ2-4; cdr3_length: 17; cdr3_aa: CASSAPTSGKGENIQYF
v_call: TRBV7-9; clone_size: many; j_call: TRBJ2-7; cdr3_length: 22; cdr3_aa: CASSPPFEAQGSFTLFYVEQYF
v_call: TRBV12-3/TRBV12-4; clone_size: NA; j_call: TRBJ2-1; cdr3_length: 12; cdr3_aa: CASSLGGGALFF
v_call: TRBV13; clone_size: NA; j_call: TRBJ2-5; cdr3_length: 15; cdr3_aa: CASSLDRTGSGTQYF
v_call: TRBV30; clone_size: many; j_call: TRBJ2-7; cdr3_length: 14; cdr3_aa: CAWSVSPGVDEQYF
v_call: TRBV5-1; clone_size: many; j_call: TRBJ2-7; cdr3_length: 15; cdr3_aa: CASSFRGQGGHEQYF
v_call: TRBV5-8; clone_size: NA; j_call: TRBJ1-1; cdr3_length: 15; cdr3_aa: CASSSWTGGFAEAFF
v_call: TRBV2; clone_size: NA; j_call: TRBJ1-2; cdr3_length: 17; cdr3_aa: CASRDLRGTGGGYGYTF
v_call: TRBV6-1; clone_size: NA; j_call: TRBJ1-5; cdr3_length: 13; cdr3_aa: CASRWGINQPQHF
v_call: TRBV7-2; clone_size: many; j_call: TRBJ2-1; cdr3_length: 13; cdr3_aa: CASSLPPAGRSFF
v_call: TRBV5-5; clone_size: many; j_call: TRBJ1-1; cdr3_length: 14; cdr3_aa: CASSFDSMGTEAFF
v_call: TRBV5-6; clone_size: many; j_call: TRBJ2-5; cdr3_length: 15; cdr3_aa: CASSLYSQGQETQYF
v_call: TRBV11-2; clone_size: many; j_call: TRBJ2-1; cdr3_length: 14; cdr3_aa: CASSLLRGGNEQFF
v_call: TRBV29-1; clone_size: once; j_call: TRBJ2-7; cdr3_length: 13; cdr3_aa: CSVVDRGNYEQYF
v_call: TRBV12-3/TRBV12-4; clone_size: many; j_call: TRBJ1-1; cdr3_length: 14; cdr3_aa: CASSQQGFDTEAFF
v_call: TRBV5-1; clone_size: few; j_call: TRBJ2-7; cdr3_length: 16; cdr3_aa: CASSFGLGATSYEQYF
v_call: TRBV11-2; clone_size: many; j_call: TRBJ2-1; cdr3_length: 12; cdr3_aa: CASRRGGERQFF
v_call: TRBV28; clone_size: NA; j_call: NA; cdr3_length: 13; cdr3_aa: CASCPGGRETQYF
v_call: TRBV10-3; clone_size: NA; j_call: TRBJ2-5; cdr3_length: 15; cdr3_aa: CTISEGPGGQETQYF
v_call: TRBV9; clone_size: NA; j_call: TRBJ2-4; cdr3_length: 15; cdr3_aa: CASSPRTGSKNIQYF
v_call: TRBV7-9; clone_size: few; j_call: TRBJ1-1; cdr3_length: 18; cdr3_aa: CASSLGGLGRKENTEAFF
v_call: TRBV10-3; clone_size: few; j_call: TRBJ1-1; cdr3_length: 13; cdr3_aa: CAISESATHEAFF